This entry lists 24 T cell receptor beta chains sequenced from one sample in a study of T cell repertoires in cytomegalovirus infection. TCRdb redid the calling of the reads with MiXCR, one entry per CDR3 protein. Among about 180,000 distinct CDR3 sequences listed, roughly 14% were seen once. Source material: PBMCs. These receptors came from a human donor in good health (CMV status not recorded). Some clones in this sample may be carry-over from other donors' samples.

Ten or more counts support this clonotype. The chain recombines TRBV18 with TRBJ2-1, with 7 positions matching TRBD1. CDR1 and CDR2 from the germline V gene are KGHSH and LQKENI. The CDR3 is 16 amino acids. After removal of 2 bases from V and 5 bases from J, the junction contained 9 bases not matched to a gene. CDR3 in DNA: TGTGCCAGCTCACCATCTATGACAGGGTACAACAATGAGCAGTTCTTC. Amino acid sequence: CASSPSMTGYNNEQFF.

CDR3 bases: TGCAGCGTTGCGGGACACGATTTTAGCTCCTACAATGAGCAGTTCTTC. Amino acids: CSVAGHDFSSYNEQFF. The rearrangement links TRBV29-1 to TRBJ2-1, with D perhaps TRBD1 (6 bases). The germline V gene encodes CDR1 SQVTM and CDR2 ANQGSEA. This CDR3 comprises 16 residues. V lost 4 bases and J 0 bases, leaving 16 bases between the germline ends.

The CDR3 sequence is CAWSGDSTYTEAFF. The CDR3 DNA is TGTGCCTGGAGTGGGGACAGTACGTACACTGAAGCTTTCTTT. V gene TRBV30 combines with J gene TRBJ1-1, with TRBD1 matching over 7 bases. The V and J ends lost 1 base and 3 bases, in that order; junction bases with no gene match: 5. The CDR3 consists of 14 residues. The germline CDR1 and CDR2 sequences are GTSNPN and SVGIG (reference sequence).

V usage is TRBV5-1 and J usage is TRBJ2-1, with D perhaps TRBD1 (6 bases). Trimming stripped 0 bases from V and 0 bases from J, with 16 bases between. In germline, CDR1 is SGHRS, CDR2 YFSETQ. The CDR3 runs to 18 residues. The CDR3 protein is CASSLGRTGLSSYNEQFF. The CDR3 DNA reads TGCGCCAGCAGCTTGGGGCGAACAGGGCTCAGCTCCTACAATGAGCAGTTCTTC.

J is TRBJ2-6 and V is TRBV20-1, with D unresolved. Germline lookup yields CDR1 DFQATT and CDR2 SNEGSKA (reference sequence). The CDR3 is made up of 13 amino acids. With 5 bases removed from V and 3 bases from J, the gap between germline ends came to 8 bases. The CDR3 bases are TGCAGTGCTTTCGTGATTGGGGCCAACGTCCTGACTTTC. This codes for CSAFVIGANVLTF.

This clonotype was recorded at least ten times. The CDR3 here is CASSLAQTFEQYF. The CDR3 DNA reads as TGTGCCAGCAGCTTAGCCCAAACCTTCGAGCAGTACTTC. The V gene is TRBV7-2, the J gene TRBJ2-7; D is uncertain. The CDR3 is made up of 13 amino acids. Between the trimmed V and J ends, which lost 0 bases and 6 bases, there was a span of 9 bases. The germline gives CDR1 SGHTA, CDR2 FQGNSA.

This clonotype was detected ten times or more. This sequence joins TRBV7-9 and TRBJ1-5; D not certain. Germline loops: CDR1 SEHNR, CDR2 FQNEAQ (reference sequence). The CDR3 contains 12 residues. Deletions cut 1 base from V and 6 bases from J, with 4 bases between. As DNA, the CDR3 is TGTGCCAGCAGCTTAGACGGTCAGCCCCAGCATTTT. This gives the protein CASSLDGQPQHF.

In this sample, this clonotype turned up many times. The genes are TRBV7-2 and TRBJ1-2; D is unclear. The CDR3 consists of 15 residues. Trimming cost V 2 bases and J 4 bases, with 14 bases left between them. Per the germline V gene, CDR1 is SGHTA and CDR2 is FQGNSA. The CDR3 nucleotides read TGTGCCAGCAGCTTAACGGTTAGGGCTTTCTATGGCTACACCTTC. This translates into CASSLTVRAFYGYTF.

In its sample, this clonotype was seen many times. The V call is TRBV5-1, the J call TRBJ2-1; 7 nucleotides agree with TRBD2. Trimming removed 4 bases from V and 0 bases from J; junction bases left unmatched: 7. Germline loops: CDR1 SGHRS, CDR2 YFSETQ. This CDR3 has 16 residues. The chain's CDR3 is CASSGRRTSSYNEQFF. The CDR3 DNA reads as TGCGCCAGCAGCGGAAGGCGGACTAGCTCCTACAATGAGCAGTTCTTC.

There are many counts of this clonotype. The rearrangement uses TRBV14 and TRBJ2-7; TRBD1 matches 9 bases. Germline values: CDR1 SGHDN, CDR2 FVKESK. The J segment lost 2 bases and the V segment lost 4 bases, leaving 6 bases of the junction unmatched. The CDR3 spans 15 residues. The CDR3 coding sequence is TGTGCCAGCAGCCTGACAGGGGGTCGGACCTACGAGCAGTACTTC. Amino acids: CASSLTGGRTYEQYF. The variable domain in full, with the rest retrieved from reference TRBV14 and TRBJ2-7, is EAGVTQFPSHSVIEKGQTVTLRCDPISGHDNLYWYRRVMGKEIKFLLHFVKESKQDESGMPNNRFLAERTGGTYSTLKVQPAELEDSGVYFCASSLTGGRTYEQYFGPGTRLTVT.

V usage is TRBV2 and J usage is TRBJ1-2, with D unclear. The CDR3 runs to 13 residues. The V gene lost 10 bases and the J gene lost 1 base, with 13 bases spanning the gap. The germline V gene has CDR1 SNHLY and CDR2 FYNNEI. The CDR3 region has the DNA TGTGCCATTCCGACCCTTAATAACTATGGCTACACCTTC. Protein sequence: CAIPTLNNYGYTF.

This clonotype has a handful of counts. V gene TRBV29-1 combines with J gene TRBJ1-2, with D hard to call. The length of the CDR3 is 11 residues. CDR1 is SQVTM, CDR2 ANQGSEA, per germline. Trimming shortened V by 6 bases and J by 5 bases, and 10 bases separated the two germline ends. This chain's CDR3 is CSVPGLYGYTF. CDR3 DNA sequence: TGCAGCGTCCCGGGGTTATATGGCTACACCTTC.

In the case of this clonotype: A much more abundant neighbour one base away suggests this may be a read error. J is TRBJ1-6 and V is TRBV7-9; 7 nucleotides line up with TRBD1. The CDR3 length is 15 residues. J lost 7 bases, V lost 1 base, and 4 bases had no gene match. CDR1 is SEHNR and CDR2 is FQNEAQ in the germline V gene (reference sequence). As DNA, the CDR3 is TGTGCCAGCAGCTTAGGGGGGACAGTGAATTCACCCCTCCACTTT. Translated, it gives CASSLGGTVNSPLHF.

At least ten counts were recorded for this clonotype. The chain couples TRBV6-5 to TRBJ2-7, with D unresolved. Between the trimmed V and J ends, which lost 0 bases and 5 bases, there was a span of 14 bases. The CDR3 contains 15 residues. Germline lookup yields CDR1 MNHEY and CDR2 SVGAGI. CDR3 in DNA: TGTGCCAGCAGTTACTCGATTCCCTTTGTCAACGAGCAGTACTTC. It translates to CASSYSIPFVNEQYF.

This clonotype was found many times. The chain joins TRBV7-9 to TRBJ1-4, with a possible D match to TRBD1 (5 bases). Between the trimmed V and J ends, which lost 3 bases and 8 bases, there was a span of 16 bases. CDR3 size: 15 residues. CDR1 and CDR2 from the germline V gene are SEHNR and FQNEAQ (reference sequence). This chain's CDR3 is CASSLSGTFDEKLFF. The CDR3, as DNA: TGTGCCAGCAGCTTGTCCGGGACTTTTGACGAAAAACTGTTTTTT.

This clonotype was observed a few times. The chain has TRBV28 and TRBJ1-2; D possibly corresponds to TRBD1 (5 bases). Trimming removed 2 bases from V and 5 bases from J, with 18 bases in between. The CDR3 runs to 16 residues. Germline V gene sequence: CDR1 MDHEN, CDR2 SYDVKM. CDR3 protein: CASSLRGSGDIYGYTF. CDR3 in DNA: TGTGCCAGCAGTTTAAGGGGAAGTGGAGACATTTATGGCTACACCTTC.

This clonotype was observed at least ten times. This rearrangement joins TRBV12-3 or TRBV12-4 to TRBJ2-2; TRBD1 is a possible D gene (5 bases). V was cut by 5 bases and J by 4 bases, with 11 bases left in between. The CDR3 is made up of 14 amino acids. The CDR3 region is CASSEEQGTGELFF. The DNA for the CDR3 is TGTGCCAGCAGTGAAGAGCAGGGCACCGGGGAGCTGTTTTTT.

V and J are TRBV5-5 and TRBJ2-1; 7 positions agree with TRBD2. V gave up 4 bases and J gave up 2 bases; unmatched junction bases: 9. Germline CDR1 reads SGHKS; CDR2 reads YYEKEE (reference sequence). This CDR3 contains 16 residues. The CDR3 DNA sequence: TGTGCCAGCAGCCGTACTTTGCGGGGGACCTACAATGAGCAGTTCTTC. Residues: CASSRTLRGTYNEQFF.

This clonotype has ten or more counts. V is TRBV6-5 and J is TRBJ2-7; D ambiguous. With 0 bases removed from V and 2 bases from J, the gap between germline ends came to 5 bases. The CDR3 has 13 amino acids. The V gene's germline CDR1 is MNHEY and CDR2 SVGAGI. CDR3 amino acids: CASSYSGTYEQYF. The CDR3 region has the DNA TGTGCCAGCAGTTACTCAGGGACCTACGAGCAGTACTTC.

This clonotype was observed many times. V usage is TRBV6-1 and J usage is TRBJ2-6; possible D gene TRBD1, 6 bases. CDR3 length: 14 residues. Germline lookup yields CDR1 MNHNS and CDR2 SASEGT. Trimming took off 7 bases at V and 10 bases at J, with 17 bases between the two ends. The CDR3 here is CASKFWTDRNVLTF. As DNA, the CDR3 is TGTGCCAGCAAATTCTGGACAGATCGGAACGTCCTGACTTTC.

V gene TRBV14 combines with J gene TRBJ2-5, with D tentatively TRBD2 (5 bases). The CDR3 consists of 15 residues. Germline V lookup: CDR1 SGHDN, CDR2 FVKESK. V shed 0 bases and J shed 5 bases, with 13 bases lying between them. The CDR3 sequence: CASSQERGYLETQYF. The DNA for the CDR3 is TGTGCCAGCAGCCAAGAAAGAGGGTATCTGGAGACCCAGTACTTC. The whole variable domain, filled in from reference TRBV14 and TRBJ2-5, reads EAGVTQFPSHSVIEKGQTVTLRCDPISGHDNLYWYRRVMGKEIKFLLHFVKESKQDESGMPNNRFLAERTGGTYSTLKVQPAELEDSGVYFCASSQERGYLETQYFGPGTRLLVL.

The chain combines TRBV20-1 with TRBJ2-7, with 10 bases identical to TRBD2. The V segment lost 6 bases and the J segment 2 bases; nucleotides outside the gene matches: 4. This CDR3 contains 13 residues. Per germline, CDR1 DFQATT and CDR2 SNEGSKA (reference sequence). CDR3 nucleotide sequence: TGCAGTGCCCGGAGCGGGAGGGCCTACGAGCAGTACTTC. Amino acids: CSARSGRAYEQYF.

CDR3 residues: CASSRSSGWYNEQFF. The CDR3 DNA reads TGTGCCAGCAGCCGGTCTAGCGGGTGGTACAATGAGCAGTTCTTC. The rearrangement joins TRBV14 to TRBJ2-1; TRBD2 matches 8 bases. The CDR3 extends over 15 amino acids. Germline V gene lookup returns CDR1 SGHDN and CDR2 FVKESK. The junction had 6 bases not matched to a gene; V was cut back by 4 bases and J by 4 bases.

This clonotype was counted many times. The chain links TRBV11-2 to TRBJ2-6; D is possibly TRBD1 or TRBD2 (5 bases each). Germline V gene lookup returns CDR1 SGHAT and CDR2 FQNNGV. There are 16 residues in the CDR3. V dropped 5 bases and J dropped 2 bases, with 13 bases sitting between them. The CDR3 DNA reads as TGTGCCAGCAGCCGGGCAAGAGGGGCTGGGGCCAACGTCCTGACTTTC. Its protein product is CASSRARGAGANVLTF.